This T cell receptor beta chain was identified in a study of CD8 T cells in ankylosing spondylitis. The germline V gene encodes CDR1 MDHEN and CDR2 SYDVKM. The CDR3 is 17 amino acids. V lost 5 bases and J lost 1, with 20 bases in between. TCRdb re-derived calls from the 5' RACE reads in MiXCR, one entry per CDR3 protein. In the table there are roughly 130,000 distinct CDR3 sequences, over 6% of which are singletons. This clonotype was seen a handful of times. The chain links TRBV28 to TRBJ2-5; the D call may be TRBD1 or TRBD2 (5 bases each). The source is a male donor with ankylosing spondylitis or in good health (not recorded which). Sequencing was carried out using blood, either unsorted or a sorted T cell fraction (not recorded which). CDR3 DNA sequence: TGTGCCAGCAGTCCCAGTCGTGGGGGTATCGGCCAAGAGACCCAGTACTTC. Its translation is CASSPSRGGIGQETQYF.